One sample yielded the 8 T cell receptor beta chains listed below, sequenced in a study of cytomegalovirus exposure and HLA in healthy donors. Primers included in the PCR were 60 Vbeta and 13 Jbeta primers. Clones were read by immunoSEQ multiplex PCR, and TCRdb kept only the in-frame ones, dropping some. The sample lists hundreds of thousands of clones; more than 75% were seen once. Sequencing was carried out using PBMCs. These receptors all come from a male donor in good health and CMV-seronegative.

V is TRBV10-3 and J is TRBJ2-5, with TRBD2 identical over 15 bases. V dropped 5 bases and J dropped 0; count of bases not matched to a gene: 7. There are 18 residues in the CDR3. The germline V gene encodes CDR1 ENHRY and CDR2 SYGVKD. The chain's CDR3 is CAISFRTSGRGNQETQYF. In nucleotides, the CDR3 is TGTGCCATCAGTTTCCGGACTAGCGGGAGGGGGAACCAAGAGACCCAGTACTTC.

The gene calls are TRBV15 and TRBJ2-5; 7 nucleotides agree with TRBD2. Trimming took 5 bases from V and 1 from J; bases not matched to a gene: 1. CDR3 length: 13 amino acids. Germline CDR1 and CDR2: LNHNV and YYDKDF (reference sequence). The CDR3 sequence: CATSGGVQETQYF. DNA for the CDR3: TGTGCCACCAGCGGGGGGGTCCAAGAGACCCAGTACTTC.

The chain uses TRBV7-7 and TRBJ2-1; 8 nucleotides agree with TRBD1. Germline-derived CDR1 and CDR2 are SSHAT and FNYEAQ (reference sequence). The CDR3 consists of 14 residues. V shed 4 bases, J shed 11 bases, and the junction held 10 bases outside the gene matches. CDR3 amino acids: CASSSKQGGVKQFF. The DNA for the CDR3 is TGTGCCAGCAGCTCAAAACAGGGGGGCGTAAAGCAGTTCTTC.

The chain employs TRBV5-1 and TRBJ1-2; D might be TRBD1 (5 bases). V was shortened by 4 bases and J by 8 bases, with 18 bases between the two germline ends. CDR1 and CDR2 (germline): SGHRS, YFSETQ. There are 14 residues in the CDR3. CDR3 coding DNA: TGCGCCAGCAGCATAATGGGAGGGGTCGAAGGCTACACCTTC. This gives the protein CASSIMGGVEGYTF. The full variable domain, with the rest looked up from reference TRBV5-1 and TRBJ1-2, is KAGVTQTPRYLIKTRGQQVTLSCSPISGHRSVSWYQQTPGQGLQFLFEYFSETQRNKGNFPGRFSGRQFSNSRSEMNVSTLELGDSALYLCASSIMGGVEGYTFGSGTRLTVV.

Only a few counts were recorded for this clone. The chain is built from TRBV10-1 and TRBJ1-4; the D is unclear. CDR3 length equals 13 residues. Trimming removed 4 bases at V and 3 bases at J, with 6 bases between. Germline V CDR1 and CDR2: WNHNN, SYGVQD (reference sequence). The CDR3 nucleotides read TGCGCCAGCAGTGTGCGGCCTAATGAAAAACTGTTTTTT. This encodes CASSVRPNEKLFF.

V gene TRBV7-3 combines with J gene TRBJ2-1; TRBD2 is a possible D gene (7 bases). Germline CDR1 SGHTA, CDR2 FQGTGA. V was trimmed by 2 bases and J by 0 bases, leaving 17 bases between them. The CDR3 extends over 18 amino acids. The DNA for the CDR3 is TGTGCCAGCAGCTTAGATAAGTGGCGGGGGCGCTCCTACAATGAGCAGTTCTTC. Protein product: CASSLDKWRGRSYNEQFF.

The chain joins TRBV7-8 to TRBJ2-1; TRBD2 agrees at 12 bases. CDR1 and CDR2 (germline): SGHVS, FQNEAQ. The J segment lost 8 bases and the V segment lost 4 bases, leaving 15 bases of the junction unmatched. CDR3 length: 18 amino acids. The chain's CDR3 is CASSSWRLAGGPIDEQFF. The CDR3 nucleotides read TGTGCCAGCAGCTCTTGGCGGCTAGCGGGAGGGCCAATCGATGAGCAGTTCTTC.

The V and J genes are TRBV5-4 and TRBJ2-3, with D uncertain. Trimming cost V 4 bases and J 4 bases, with 16 bases left between them. The CDR3 is made up of 15 amino acids. Per the germline V gene, CDR1 is SGHNT and CDR2 is YYREEE (reference sequence). CDR3 sequence: CASSAALTFADTQYF. The CDR3 DNA reads TGTGCCAGCAGCGCAGCGCTAACATTCGCAGATACGCAGTATTTT. Based on the CDR3 plus reference TRBV5-4 and TRBJ2-3, the full variable domain is ETGVTQSPTHLIKTRGQQVTLRCSSQSGHNTVSWYQQALGQGPQFIFQYYREEENGRGNFPPRFSGLQFPNYSSELNVNALELDDSALYLCASSAALTFADTQYFGPGTRLTVL.